One and the same sample provided the 16 T cell receptor beta chains below, sequenced in a study of blood T cell repertoires in COVID-19. The assay was immunoSEQ multiplex PCR, and TCRdb's table has in-frame clones only and misses some. The sample contains roughly 49,000 clones, 83% of which appear only once. Sequences were obtained from peripheral blood. The receptors originated from a man aged 35 to 55 with acute or convalescent COVID-19.

The rearrangement links TRBV9 to TRBJ1-3, with 8 nucleotides matching TRBD1. CDR1 and CDR2 (germline): SGDLS, YYNGEE. The V gene end was trimmed by 0 bases and the J gene end by 2 bases; junction bases not matched to a gene: 10. The CDR3 contains 18 residues. CDR3 nucleotides: TGTGCCAGCAGCGTAGTCCCCACCCCGGGACAGGCTGGAAACACCATATATTTT. It yields the protein CASSVVPTPGQAGNTIYF.

The V call is TRBV5-4, the J call TRBJ2-5; 8 bases fit TRBD2. The germline CDR1 and CDR2 sequences are SGHNT and YYREEE (reference sequence). The CDR3 consists of 15 residues. The V and J ends lost 0 bases and 4 bases, in that order; junction bases with no gene match: 5. The CDR3: CASSLAGGLVETQYF. CDR3 nucleotides: TGTGCCAGCAGCTTGGCGGGGGGGCTGGTAGAGACCCAGTACTTC.

The gene calls are TRBV27 and TRBJ1-1; D remains ambiguous. Between the trimmed V and J ends, which lost 7 bases and 8 bases, there was a span of 23 bases. The CDR3 runs to 15 residues. Germline V gene sequence: CDR1 MNHEY, CDR2 SMNVEV (reference sequence). The CDR3 sequence is CASKMKAGRAEEAFF. As DNA, the CDR3 is TGTGCCAGCAAAATGAAAGCGGGAAGGGCGGAGGAAGCTTTCTTT.

This clone came up a few times. The chain has TRBV6-5 and TRBJ1-5; 9 bases are a match to TRBD1. J was trimmed by 6 bases and V by 7 bases; bases with no gene match: 4. CDR3 size: 13 residues. Germline-derived CDR1 and CDR2 are MNHEY and SVGAGI. CDR3 coding DNA: TGTGCCAGCAAGACAGGGGGGGGTCAGCCCCAGCATTTT. Protein product: CASKTGGGQPQHF.

This chain uses TRBV10-1 with TRBJ2-1; D gene uncertain. The germline V gene has CDR1 WNHNN and CDR2 SYGVQD (reference sequence). Trimming stripped 8 bases from V and 9 bases from J, with 14 bases between. The CDR3 consists of 12 residues. CDR3: CASALSKSEQFF. In DNA form, the CDR3 reads TGCGCCAGCGCCCTTAGTAAGAGTGAGCAGTTCTTC.

This clone was recorded once. V and J are TRBV21-1 and TRBJ2-2; the listed D gene, TRBD1, was not tested against the DNA. TRBV21-1 is assigned pseudogene status. The CDR3 loop spans 18 amino acids. CDR3 protein: CASSKEVLRGADTGELFF. The CDR3 DNA is TGTGCCAGCAGCAAAGAGGTCCTACGTGGGGCCGACACCGGGGAGCTGTTTTTT.

The rearrangement uses TRBV18 and TRBJ1-1, with unresolved D. This CDR3 is 12 amino acids long. Between the trimmed V and J ends, which lost 3 bases and 6 bases, there was a span of 8 bases. Germline lookup yields CDR1 KGHSH and CDR2 LQKENI. The CDR3 region is CASSPRLAEAFF. CDR3 nucleotide sequence: TGTGCCAGCTCACCTCGGTTGGCTGAAGCTTTCTTT.

This clone was recorded only once. V usage is TRBV7-2 and J usage is TRBJ1-1; 7 bases line up with TRBD1. Unmatched junction bases numbered 6, after V lost 5 bases and J lost 0 bases. The CDR3 consists of 15 residues. The V gene's germline CDR1 is SGHTA and CDR2 FQGNSA. The CDR3 DNA is TGTGCCAGCAGCCCCCAAGGGACAGTGAACACTGAAGCTTTCTTT. Amino acid sequence: CASSPQGTVNTEAFF.

The V and J genes are TRBV6-1 and TRBJ1-5, with D maybe TRBD1 (6 bases). The germline V and J ends were trimmed by 3 bases and 2 bases, with 8 bases remaining between them. This CDR3 is 14 amino acids long. Germline CDR1 is MNHNS and CDR2 is SASEGT. CDR3 in DNA: TGTGCCAGCAGTGAGGGGGCCGGCAATCAGCCCCAGCATTTT. It encodes CASSEGAGNQPQHF.

The chain employs TRBV6-1 and TRBJ1-4; a weak D match, TRBD1 (6 bases). The V end was cut by 3 bases, the J end by 6 bases, with 17 bases between. CDR1 MNHNS and CDR2 SASEGT come from the germline V gene. This CDR3 contains 16 residues. In DNA, the CDR3 is TGTGCCAGCAGTGAGGGGCAGGGGCCGGTCCATGAAAAACTGTTTTTT. It encodes CASSEGQGPVHEKLFF.

The chain employs TRBV11-2 and TRBJ1-4; 7 bases match TRBD1. V lost 2 bases to trimming and J lost 5 bases; unmatched junction nucleotides: 2. The CDR3 totals 14 residues. Germline CDR1 reads SGHAT; CDR2 reads FQNNGV. CDR3 coding DNA: TGTGCCAGCAGCTTACCGACAGGGAATGAAAAACTGTTTTTT. Translating gives CASSLPTGNEKLFF.

J is TRBJ1-2 and V is TRBV2; perhaps TRBD1 as D (5 bases). V lost 7 bases, J lost 0 bases, and 12 bases lay in between. The germline gives CDR1 SNHLY, CDR2 FYNNEI. CDR3 length: 14 residues. As DNA, the CDR3 is TGTGCCAGCAACCTGGGGGGAGCTAACTATGGCTACACCTTC. It translates to CASNLGGANYGYTF.

The CDR3 nucleotides are TGTGCCAGCAGCCAGGTCACTCAGGTTGGGGAGACCCAGTACTTC. Protein sequence: CASSQVTQVGETQYF. V and J are TRBV4-2 and TRBJ2-5; D gene uncertain. The CDR3 is 15 residues long. The V and J ends lost 3 bases and 5 bases respectively, with 16 bases between them. Germline assignment: CDR1 LGHNA and CDR2 YNFKEQ.

The chain recombines TRBV5-6 with TRBJ1-6; 7 bases match TRBD1. The CDR3 runs 17 residues. Trimming cost V 0 bases and J 3 bases; bases outside gene matches: 6. Germline CDR1 and CDR2: SGHDT and YYEEEE. The DNA of the CDR3 is TGTGCCAGCAGCTTGGGAGGACAGGTTTACTATAATTCACCCCTCCACTTT. Its translation is CASSLGGQVYYNSPLHF. Supplemented by reference TRBV5-6 and TRBJ1-6, the full variable domain reads DAGVTQSPTHLIKTRGQQVTLRCSPKSGHDTVSWYQQALGQGPQFIFQYYEEEERQRGNFPDRFSGHQFPNYSSELNVNALLLGDSALYLCASSLGGQVYYNSPLHFGNGTRLTVT.

CDR3 bases: TGTGCCAGCAGCCAATCCCGACAGCTACTGTTTTTT. Encoded protein: CASSQSRQLLFF. The J gene is TRBJ1-4, the V gene TRBV7-2, with D perhaps matching TRBD1 (5 bases). The CDR3 has 12 amino acids. The ends were cut back, 5 bases at V and 13 bases at J, with 14 bases in the middle. CDR1 is SGHTA, CDR2 FQGNSA, per germline. The full variable domain, its missing parts supplied by reference TRBV7-2 and TRBJ1-4, is GAGVSQSPSNKVTEKGKDVELRCDPISGHTALYWYRQSLGQGLEFLIYFQGNSAPDKSGLPSDRFSAERTGGSVSTLTIQRTQQEDSAVYLCASSQSRQLLFFGSGTQLSVL.

This chain connects TRBV10-2 to TRBJ1-5; a weak D match, TRBD1 (6 bases). V dropped 5 bases and J dropped 6 bases, with 14 bases sitting between them. The CDR3 has 14 residues. Germline V gene lookup returns CDR1 WSHSY and CDR2 SAAADI. The CDR3 sequence is CASSLGGPGQPQHF. DNA for the CDR3: TGCGCCAGCAGTTTAGGGGGTCCGGGTCAGCCCCAGCATTTT.